This T cell receptor beta chain was identified in a study of T-cell reconstitution after alpha-beta-depleted transplantation in children. V lost 5 bases to trimming and J lost 6 bases; unmatched junction nucleotides: 7. This CDR3 has 14 amino acids. The V gene's germline CDR1 is MDHEN and CDR2 SYDVKM. TCRbeta library preparation incorporated unique molecular identifiers. TCRdb recomputed calls from the PCR reads with MiXCR, one row per CDR3 protein. Among about 240,000 distinct CDR3 sequences listed, 25% were seen once. Concerning this clonotype: Antigen specificity is unknown.

Study observations and caveats: Fresh T-cell production supplied most of the T-cell counts and diversity seen one year after transplant. At around two months after transplant, the alpha-beta T cells were reportedly derived from several hundred expanded clones that came from non-depleted graft cells.

The origin of this receptor is a girl aged 2-10 years with Fanconi anemia, due to receive a stem cell transplant. V and J are TRBV28 and TRBJ2-7; TRBD2 matches at 10 bases. The sample in question was PBMCs, obtained before TCRalphabeta/CD19-depleted stem cell transplant. The CDR3 nucleotides read TGTGCCAGCAGTAGCCAGCGGGAGGGCCGCGAGCAGTACTTC. Amino acids: CASSSQREGREQYF.